The clone carrying this T cell receptor beta chain was detected many times. Its antigen is as yet unknown. These data originate in a study of neurological immune-mediated disorders. Findings and caveats of the study: No sharing of CDR3 amino acid sequences was observed among expanded clones across subjects, suggesting private repertoires in all groups. The most TCR clonal expansion was seen in HTLV-1-associated myelopathy, whereas the least was seen in multiple sclerosis, below the level in healthy controls.

The cells used in sorted libraries, CD4+ or CD8+ T cells, numbered 900,000 to 1,000,000. The V end lost 5 bases, the J end lost 10 bases, and 14 bases lay between the germline ends. In germline, CDR1 is SEHNR, CDR2 FQNEAQ (reference sequence). This CDR3 spans 12 amino acids. As for the cDNA, it was generated by 5'RACE with 10-nucleotide random UMIs. Using its own MiXCR run on the 5' RACE reads, TCRdb lists one record per CDR3 protein. The table lists 20,000 or so distinct CDR3 sequences, about 10% of them singletons. This receptor was taken from a woman aged 45-65 years in good health. The sequencing input was CD8+ T cells from blood. The chain is built from TRBV7-9 and TRBJ1-2; no firm D call. The CDR3 reads CASSTATGIYTF. For the CDR3, the DNA is TGTGCCAGCAGCACCGCCACCGGAATCTACACCTTC.